The subject of this entry is one T cell receptor (beta chain). Produced via immunoSEQ multiplex PCR; TCRdb's table is partial and in-frame only. The sample includes 250,000 to 300,000 clones, about 86% seen only once; the top ten take roughly 3.2%. V lost 8 bases to trimming and J lost 3 bases; unmatched junction nucleotides: 7. The CDR3 contains 14 residues. The V gene's germline CDR1 is MNHNY and CDR2 SVGAGI (reference sequence). The sample is drawn from a study of blood T cell repertoires in COVID-19. Study at large: Researchers got acute and convalescent COVID-19 samples from the United States, Italy and Spain.

This chain joins TRBV6-6 and TRBJ2-1; 7 nucleotides agree with TRBD2. The TCR comes from a middle-aged man who had recovered from COVID-19. Input material: PBMCs or T cells enriched from blood (not recorded which). CDR3 sequence reads: CASYGRVGYNEQFF. In DNA, the CDR3 is TGTGCCAGCTATGGGAGGGTAGGCTACAATGAGCAGTTCTTC.